This T cell receptor (beta chain) was observed in a study of T cell changes during pregnancy in multiple sclerosis. This CDR3 has 15 amino acids. The germline CDR1 and CDR2 sequences are ENHRY and SYGVKD. Trimming removed 4 bases from V and 8 bases from J, with 15 bases in between. Clones were sequenced by immunoSEQ multiplex PCR, and TCRdb holds only the in-frame ones, with some missing. The table shows around 88,000 clones, with roughly nine tenths occurring only once. Sequenced here: peripheral blood, sampled in the first trimester of pregnancy. V gene TRBV10-3 combines with J gene TRBJ1-6, with D perhaps matching TRBD1 (5 bases). The clonotype was recovered from a female donor with multiple sclerosis, enrolled in a pregnancy study. DNA for the CDR3: TGTGCCATCAGTGTGATGGGGCAGGGTGATTCACCCCTCCACTTT. This codes for CAISVMGQGDSPLHF.